The sequence of this T cell receptor (delta chain) was determined in a study of γδ T cells in repeated Plasmodium falciparum infection. Study-wide points: Vgamma9/Vdelta2+ repertoires stayed stably polyclonal over time and infection. Waves of new clonotype selection appeared after repeated controlled infections in Vdelta2-negative, largely Vdelta1+, gammadelta T cells.

TCRdb called clones anew from the multiplex PCR reads with CATT. The sample shows approximately 93,000 delta-chain clones, 0.75% to 1% of them seen only once. This clone was counted a few times. Its antigen is undetermined. The TCRdb protein, from a much larger clone, departs from this DNA's translation at residue 3, likely by read error; the protein shown derives from the DNA. Bulk repertoires came from Vgamma9/Vdelta2+ or Vdelta2-negative gammadelta T cells flow-sorted from PBMC. This CDR3 is built from 18 residues. V gave up 5 bases and J gave up 2 bases; unmatched junction bases: 21. Germline CDR1 reads TVYSNPD; CDR2 reads GDNSRS (reference sequence).

The material sequenced was gamma-delta T cells from blood. V is TRDV3 and J is TRDJ1; 9 bases agree with TRDD2. This clonotype was obtained from a pool of human donors (malaria-infected and uninfected, not separated). CDR3 nucleotide sequence: TGTGCCCTTGACCTTCCTACGGGAGGATTGACAGGGACCGATAAACTCATCTTT. Amino acid sequence: CALDLPTGGLTGTDKLIF. Complete variable domain (other parts from reference TRDV3 and TRDJ1): CDKVTQSSPDQTVASGSEVVLLCTYDTVYSNPDLFWYRIRPDYSFQFVFYGDNSRSEGADFTQGRFSVKHILTQKAFHLVISPVRTEDSATYYCALDLPTGGLTGTDKLIFGKGTRVTVEP.